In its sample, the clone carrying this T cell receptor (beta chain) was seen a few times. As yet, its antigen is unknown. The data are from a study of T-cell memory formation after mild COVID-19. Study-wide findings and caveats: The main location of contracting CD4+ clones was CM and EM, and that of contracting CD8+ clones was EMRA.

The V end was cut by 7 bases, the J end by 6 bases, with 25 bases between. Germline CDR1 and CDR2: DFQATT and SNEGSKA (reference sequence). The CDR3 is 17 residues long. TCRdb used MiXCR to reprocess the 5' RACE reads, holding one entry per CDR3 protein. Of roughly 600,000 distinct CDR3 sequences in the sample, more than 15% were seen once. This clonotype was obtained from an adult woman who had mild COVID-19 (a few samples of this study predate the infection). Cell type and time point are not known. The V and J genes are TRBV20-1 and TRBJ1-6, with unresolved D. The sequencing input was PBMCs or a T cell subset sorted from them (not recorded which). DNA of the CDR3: TGCAGTGTCGGGAGAATTACGGGTTACAGCTTTAATTCACCCCTCCACTTT. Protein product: CSVGRITGYSFNSPLHF.